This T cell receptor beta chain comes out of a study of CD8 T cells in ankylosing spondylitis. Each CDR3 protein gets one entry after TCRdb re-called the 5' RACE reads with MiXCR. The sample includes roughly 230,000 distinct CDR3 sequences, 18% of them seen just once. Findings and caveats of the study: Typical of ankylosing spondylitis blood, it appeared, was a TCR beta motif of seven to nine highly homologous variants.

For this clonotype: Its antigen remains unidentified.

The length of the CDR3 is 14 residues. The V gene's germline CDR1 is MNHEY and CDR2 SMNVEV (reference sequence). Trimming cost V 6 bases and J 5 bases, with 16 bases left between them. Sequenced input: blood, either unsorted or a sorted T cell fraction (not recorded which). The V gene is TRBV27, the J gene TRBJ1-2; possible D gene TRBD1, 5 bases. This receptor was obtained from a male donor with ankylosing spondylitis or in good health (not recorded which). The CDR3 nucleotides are TGTGCCAGCAGCCCCCCGGGACCGGTTTATGGCTACACCTTC. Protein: CASSPPGPVYGYTF.